The next 8 T cell receptor beta chains were all read from a single sample in a study of blood T cell repertoires in COVID-19 (dated by TCRdb to the early 2020s). Library preparation employed the immunoSEQ multiplex PCR assay. Entries here come from immuneACCESS through TCRdb and include only in-frame sequences with V and J called. Some clones fail to appear in such tables; in the studies checked, an unresolved V gene covers under half of the shortfall, and the cause of the remainder is unknown. A total of approximately 290,000 clones appear in this sample, roughly 84% of them only once. The ten largest clones take up more than 15% of the sample. Sequencing used peripheral blood. Receptor source: a person aged 65 to 85 with COVID-19, enrolled during active disease.

This rearrangement joins TRBV5-4 to TRBJ2-1; 9 positions agree with TRBD2. The CDR3 spans 20 residues. Trimming took 1 base from V and 7 from J; bases not matched to a gene: 21. Germline V gives CDR1 SGHNT, CDR2 YYREEE (reference sequence). The CDR3 here is CASSLFQGLADLRRGNEQFF. The DNA for the CDR3 is TGTGCCAGCAGCTTGTTTCAGGGACTAGCTGATCTGAGGCGGGGGAATGAGCAGTTCTTC.

For the CDR3, the DNA is TGTGCCAGCAGCTCGCCGACGGAGGACGGAGGTGAGCAGTACTTC. Translating gives CASSSPTEDGGEQYF. V gene TRBV5-6 combines with J gene TRBJ2-7, with D perhaps TRBD2 (5 bases). Looked up from germline, CDR1 is SGHDT and CDR2 is YYEEEE. The CDR3 loop spans 15 amino acids. Deletions cut 3 bases from V and 7 bases from J, with 20 bases between.

This chain joins TRBV19 and TRBJ1-1; D remains unclear. Deletions cut 7 bases from V and 1 base from J, with 10 bases between. From germline, CDR1 is LNHDA and CDR2 SQIVND (reference sequence). The CDR3 runs to 13 residues. The CDR3: CASTARWNTEAFF. The CDR3 region has the DNA TGTGCCAGTACCGCCCGGTGGAACACTGAAGCTTTCTTT.

The V call is TRBV28, the J call TRBJ2-7; 13 bases fit TRBD2. This CDR3 comprises 17 residues. Looked up from germline, CDR1 is MDHEN and CDR2 is SYDVKM. The ends lost 3 bases at V and 4 bases at J; junction bases unmatched: 9. The CDR3 DNA reads as TGTGCCAGCAGTTTTATGGGTTCGACTAGCGGGAGGTACGAGCAGTACTTC. This gives the protein CASSFMGSTSGRYEQYF.

The chain carries TRBV5-6 and TRBJ1-5, with D maybe TRBD1 (5 bases). Trimming cost V 2 bases and J 2 bases, with 14 bases left between them. The CDR3 has 16 amino acids. CDR1 is SGHDT, CDR2 YYEEEE, per germline. CDR3 protein: CASSFRRGAGNQPQHF. CDR3 bases: TGTGCCAGCAGCTTCCGGCGTGGGGCCGGCAATCAGCCCCAGCATTTT.

A few counts support this clone. This chain joins TRBV7-2 and TRBJ2-3, with 13 bases aligning to TRBD2. From germline, CDR1 is SGHTA and CDR2 FQGNSA. The CDR3 loop spans 16 amino acids. V gave up 3 bases and J gave up 6 bases; unmatched junction bases: 6. The CDR3 loop reads CASSFLTSGGADTQYF. As DNA, the CDR3 is TGTGCCAGCAGCTTTCTAACTAGCGGGGGGGCCGATACGCAGTATTTT.

V gene TRBV12-3 or TRBV12-4 combines with J gene TRBJ1-6; no clear D gene. Trimming stripped 3 bases from V and 9 bases from J, with 6 bases between. CDR3 size: 12 residues. The DNA of the CDR3 is TGTGCCAGCAGTTTCGGGGTTTCACCCCTCCACTTT. Translated: CASSFGVSPLHF.

This clone appeared a single time. The V call is TRBV6-1, the J call TRBJ2-3; TRBD2 matches at 13 bases. The CDR3 sequence is 18 residues long. Trimming took 3 bases from V and 1 from J; bases not matched to a gene: 7. In germline, CDR1 is MNHNS, CDR2 SASEGT. CDR3 coding DNA: TGTGCCAGCAGTGACAGACTAGCGGGGGGACTACGCACAGATACGCAGTATTTT. It codes for CASSDRLAGGLRTDTQYF.